A single sample is the source of the 14 T cell receptor beta chains below, sequenced in a study of yellow fever vaccine responses in identical twins. One entry per CDR3 protein, called by TCRdb with MiXCR from the RT-PCR reads. The sample lists about 8,700 distinct CDR3 sequences; approximately 83% were seen once. The sequencing here drew on T cells from blood (PBMCs), unsorted or a sorted subset (not recorded which), taken before or after yellow fever vaccination (not recorded which). These receptors originate from a woman aged 18-35 years who received the yellow fever vaccine.

The chain couples TRBV18 to TRBJ1-1, with D hard to call. The V end was cut by 3 bases, the J end by 2 bases, with 13 bases between. The length of the CDR3 is 15 residues. Germline V gene data show CDR1 as KGHSH and CDR2 as LQKENI. The CDR3 here is CASSPDSSLNTEAFF. The CDR3 DNA follows: TGTGCCAGCTCACCCGACTCGTCTCTTAACACTGAAGCTTTCTTT.

V and J are TRBV15 and TRBJ1-1, with 9 bases identical to TRBD1. V lost 0 bases, J lost 7 bases, and 9 bases stayed unmatched. The germline V gene encodes CDR1 LNHNV and CDR2 YYDKDF (reference sequence). CDR3 length equals 16 residues. CDR3 nucleotides: TGTGCCACCAGCAGAGATCGAGGGACAGGGAGCATTGAAGCTTTCTTT. Amino acid sequence: CATSRDRGTGSIEAFF.

The rearrangement joins TRBV18 to TRBJ1-2; no definite D call. The CDR3 is 14 residues long. V was trimmed by 1 base and J by 7 bases, leaving 13 bases between them. Germline values: CDR1 KGHSH, CDR2 LQKENI. The CDR3 sequence: CASSPRREVIGYTF. Written as DNA, the CDR3 is TGTGCCAGCTCACCACGACGGGAGGTAATTGGCTACACCTTC.

This clonotype is medium-sized (0.01 to 0.1%) in the sample. The rearrangement links TRBV5-6 to TRBJ2-1, with D unresolved. The CDR3 runs to 14 residues. Germline assignment: CDR1 SGHDT and CDR2 YYEEEE. V was shortened by 4 bases and J by 5 bases, with 13 bases between the two germline ends. The CDR3 is CASSRGRQNNEQFF. The CDR3 bases are TGTGCCAGCAGCCGTGGCAGGCAGAACAATGAGCAGTTCTTC.

V usage is TRBV29-1 and J usage is TRBJ2-3; 7 nucleotides align to TRBD1. Losses at the gene ends were 7 bases for V and 2 bases for J; bases not matched to a gene: 15. The CDR3 covers 16 residues. Germline CDR1 reads SQVTM; CDR2 reads ANQGSEA. The CDR3 region has the DNA TGCAGCGCTAAGACAGGGAGAAACATCCACACAGATACGCAGTATTTT. This codes for CSAKTGRNIHTDTQYF.

CDR3 nucleotide sequence: TGCGCCAGCAGTCAAGGGCTAGCGGGAGTATCATTGGATGAGCAGTTCTTC. This sequence encodes CASSQGLAGVSLDEQFF. The V call is TRBV23-1, the J call TRBJ2-1, with 10 bases matching TRBD2. TRBV23-1 has ORF status, its function being uncertain. The CDR3 runs 17 residues. V lost 2 bases to trimming and J lost 8 bases; unmatched junction nucleotides: 12.

The chain is built from TRBV29-1 and TRBJ2-1; TRBD2 agrees at 14 bases. Germline trimming cut 7 bases from V and 8 bases from J; bases unmatched to any gene: 1. Germline V gene sequence: CDR1 SQVTM, CDR2 ANQGSEA. CDR3 length: 12 residues. The CDR3: CSAGLAGDEQFF. The CDR3 DNA reads TGCAGCGCGGGACTAGCGGGAGATGAGCAGTTCTTC.

This clonotype was recorded only once. The V call is TRBV29-1, the J call TRBJ2-1, with a possible D match to TRBD2 (5 bases). Trimming took 2 bases from V and 9 from J, leaving 17 bases between them. Germline CDR1 SQVTM, CDR2 ANQGSEA. This CDR3 spans 14 amino acids. In nucleotides, the CDR3 is TGCAGCGTTGAATGGATAGCGCCTCGGGGTGAGCAGTTCTTC. This sequence encodes CSVEWIAPRGEQFF.

The chain carries TRBV7-9 and TRBJ1-2, with D unresolved. This CDR3 has 13 amino acids. V was pared by 1 base and J by 8 bases, with 11 bases between. Germline CDR1 is SEHNR and CDR2 is FQNEAQ (reference sequence). Written as DNA, the CDR3 is TGTGCCAGCAGCTTAGTGGAGGGAAGCGGCTACACCTTC. Protein: CASSLVEGSGYTF.

The rearrangement joins TRBV28 to TRBJ1-1; TRBD1 matches at 7 bases. The CDR3 consists of 14 residues. Germline assignment: CDR1 MDHEN and CDR2 SYDVKM. The ends lost 5 bases at V and 2 bases at J; junction bases unmatched: 5. CDR3 protein: CASSLGQLNTEAFF. The CDR3 DNA reads TGTGCCAGCAGTCTGGGACAGCTTAACACTGAAGCTTTCTTT.

V and J are TRBV27 and TRBJ1-6; no firm D call. Germline loops: CDR1 MNHEY, CDR2 SMNVEV (reference sequence). This CDR3 region has 15 residues. V was pared by 0 bases and J by 7 bases, with 10 bases between. CDR3 in amino acids: CASSLSPGPNSPLHF. The CDR3 bases are TGTGCCAGCAGTTTATCCCCAGGACCCAATTCACCCCTCCACTTT.

V usage is TRBV11-3 and J usage is TRBJ2-1; the match to TRBD1 covers 7 bases. The CDR3 consists of 15 residues. J lost 3 bases, V lost 5 bases, and 7 bases had no gene match. The germline gives CDR1 SGHNT, CDR2 YENEEA. CDR3 bases: TGTGCCAGCAGCCCAGGGACAGCACGCTACAATGAGCAGTTCTTC. Residues: CASSPGTARYNEQFF.

The CDR3 reads CITKSGYNEQFF. In nucleotides, the CDR3 is TGCATTACAAAGTCGGGCTACAATGAGCAGTTCTTC. This rearrangement joins TRBV29-1 to TRBJ2-1; D is unclear. CDR3 length: 12 residues. Germline V gene sequence: CDR1 SQVTM, CDR2 ANQGSEA.

The chain is built from TRBV7-9 and TRBJ2-5, with TRBD1 matching over 7 bases. In germline, CDR1 is SEHNR, CDR2 FQNEAQ (reference sequence). V trimming: 1 base; J trimming: 1 base; junction bases outside the gene matches: 3. This CDR3 has 15 residues. CDR3 sequence: CASSLVTGSQETQYF. CDR3 bases: TGTGCCAGCAGCTTAGTGACAGGGTCCCAAGAGACCCAGTACTTC.